The 28 T cell receptor beta chains reported below all come from one sample, sequenced in a study of blood T cells in healthy people across ages (dated by TCRdb to the mid-2010s). Library preparation was by 5' RACE. Sequencing instrument: Illumina HiSeq 2500. A second about 7 to 11 cycle PCR used a sample-barcoded 5' primer and a J-beta primer mix. TCRdb handled the public reads itself, with Q25 trimming in fastp and clone calling in MiXCR, and kept productive beta chains. Rows matching on CDR3 protein sequence are summarized as one entry with the most common DNA and genes. For this sample the table gives around 1,500,000 distinct CDR3 sequences, of which roughly 30% were detected only once. Together, the top ten hold about 8% of the sample. Sequencing input: blood. These receptor sequences come from a woman in her twenties or thirties in good health.

The chain carries TRBV11-2 and TRBJ2-7; D might be TRBD2 (6 bases). The CDR3 consists of 12 residues. Trimming stripped 6 bases from V and 6 bases from J, with 12 bases between. Germline CDR1 reads SGHAT; CDR2 reads FQNNGV. The CDR3 here is CASSGGSTEQYF. For the CDR3, the DNA is TGTGCCAGCAGTGGGGGGTCCACCGAGCAGTACTTC.

The chain employs TRBV5-6 and TRBJ2-1, with 14 positions matching TRBD2. CDR1 and CDR2 (germline): SGHDT, YYEEEE. J lost 9 bases, V lost 4 bases, and 12 bases had no gene match. The CDR3 has 17 residues. The CDR3 bases are TGTGCCAGCAGCGGGGGACTAGCGGGGGAAGTGGACGGTGAGCAGTTCTTC. This codes for CASSGGLAGEVDGEQFF.

The rearrangement uses TRBV5-1 and TRBJ2-5, with D unresolved. CDR3 length: 14 amino acids. V was pared by 1 base and J by 1 base, with 8 bases between. Germline V gene lookup returns CDR1 SGHRS and CDR2 YFSETQ. CDR3 sequence (DNA): TGCGCCAGCAGCTTGATAGGCGGCCAAGAGACCCAGTACTTC. Translation gives CASSLIGGQETQYF.

This clonotype occurred a few times. This chain connects TRBV2 to TRBJ2-1; 9 nucleotides line up with TRBD2. Germline CDR1 SNHLY, CDR2 FYNNEI. V lost 6 bases and J lost 6; bases outside the gene matches: 6. CDR3 length: 14 amino acids. CDR3 DNA sequence: TGTGCCAGCAGCGGAGGACTAGCGTTCAATGAGCAGTTCTTC. Protein product: CASSGGLAFNEQFF.

There are many counts of this clonotype. The chain employs TRBV7-2 and TRBJ2-3; D is unresolved. The V end lost 3 bases, the J end lost 0 bases, and 10 bases lay between the germline ends. In germline, CDR1 is SGHTA, CDR2 FQGNSA. The length of the CDR3 is 15 residues. CDR3 in DNA: TGTGCCAGCAGCTTCGATGGCATAAGCACAGATACGCAGTATTTT. It encodes CASSFDGISTDTQYF.

The chain carries TRBV20-1 and TRBJ2-1; 7 nucleotides line up with TRBD1. V shed 3 bases, J shed 6 bases, and the junction held 5 bases outside the gene matches. This CDR3 comprises 13 residues. Germline V CDR1 and CDR2: DFQATT, SNEGSKA (reference sequence). CDR3 amino acids: CSARRRTGNEQFF. The CDR3 DNA is TGCAGTGCTAGGAGACGGACAGGCAATGAGCAGTTCTTC.

The chain recombines TRBV7-2 with TRBJ2-3; 14 nucleotides agree with TRBD2. The CDR3 covers 19 residues. Per the germline V gene, CDR1 is SGHTA and CDR2 is FQGNSA. V lost 5 bases and J lost 7; bases outside the gene matches: 17. In DNA, the CDR3 is TGTGCCAGCAGCCTGGGACTAGCGGGAGCCCCGTCTTTGAAAAATACGCAGTATTTT. The encoded protein is CASSLGLAGAPSLKNTQYF.

J is TRBJ2-1 and V is TRBV12-3 or TRBV12-4; 10 bases match TRBD2. The length of the CDR3 is 15 residues. The ends lost 2 bases at V and 8 bases at J; junction bases unmatched: 6. The DNA of the CDR3 is TGTGCCAGCAGTTTAAGCGGGAGGGCCTCTCATGAGCAGTTCTTC. Encoded protein: CASSLSGRASHEQFF.

CDR3 bases: TGTGCCAGCGGTTTCAGGGCTAGCACAGATACGCAGTATTTT. Translating it yields CASGFRASTDTQYF. The chain is built from TRBV6-6 and TRBJ2-3, with a weak D call TRBD1 (5 bases). Trimming shortened V by 8 bases and J by 0 bases, and 12 bases separated the two germline ends. The CDR3 runs 14 residues. Looked up from germline, CDR1 is MNHNY and CDR2 is SVGAGI (reference sequence).

In this sample, this clonotype turned up once. The chain carries TRBV10-3 and TRBJ2-5, with D perhaps TRBD1 or TRBD2 (6 bases each). Trimming took off 9 bases at V and 11 bases at J, with 13 bases between the two ends. This CDR3 is built from 10 residues. Germline loops: CDR1 ENHRY, CDR2 SYGVKD. The CDR3 spells CAMGGDEQYF. The CDR3 coding sequence is TGTGCCATGGGGGGCGATGAGCAGTACTTC.

This clonotype was recorded many times. The rearrangement uses TRBV29-1 and TRBJ2-4, with D tentatively TRBD1 (5 bases). The CDR3 is 13 amino acids. V dropped 4 bases and J dropped 1 base, with 8 bases sitting between them. Per germline, CDR1 SQVTM and CDR2 ANQGSEA. CDR3 amino acids: CSVVGRAKNIQYF. CDR3 bases: TGCAGCGTTGTGGGGCGGGCCAAAAACATTCAGTACTTC.

V and J are TRBV7-2 and TRBJ1-4; 9 nucleotides agree with TRBD1. Trimming took 3 bases from V and 8 from J; bases not matched to a gene: 7. Looked up from germline, CDR1 is SGHTA and CDR2 is FQGNSA. The CDR3 runs 15 residues. CDR3 sequence (DNA): TGTGCCAGCAGCTTGAACAGGGGGCAAGGCGAAAAACTGTTTTTT. Translating gives CASSLNRGQGEKLFF.

This sequence joins TRBV12-5 and TRBJ1-5; D is unresolved. Trimming removed 1 base at V and 9 bases at J, with 10 bases between. Germline V gene sequence: CDR1 LGHNT, CDR2 FRNRAP. The CDR3 is 13 residues long. DNA for the CDR3: TGTGCTAGTGGTTTGGAGGCGGATCGGCCCCAGCATTTT. Translation gives CASGLEADRPQHF.

This clonotype was seen a few times. CDR3 region: CSVWGLGKGGEKLFF. The CDR3 nucleotides are TGCAGCGTTTGGGGGCTGGGAAAAGGGGGTGAAAAACTGTTTTTT. The chain combines TRBV29-1 with TRBJ1-4, with D possibly TRBD1 on 6 matching bases. The germline V gene has CDR1 SQVTM and CDR2 ANQGSEA. The CDR3 is 15 residues long. Deletions cut 5 bases from V and 7 bases from J, with 20 bases between.

In nucleotides, the CDR3 is TGCGCCAGCAGCCCACCCCTGGGATCCGGATCCCAGTACTTC. Its translation: CASSPPLGSGSQYF. The chain combines TRBV5-1 with TRBJ2-7; D gene unclear. Trimming pared 4 bases from V and 10 bases from J, leaving 21 bases between. Germline CDR1 is SGHRS and CDR2 is YFSETQ. This CDR3 comprises 14 residues.

Notes on this clonotype: A much larger clonotype is one base distant, so this may be a read error. The chain combines TRBV4-3 with TRBJ1-2; D remains unclear. The CDR3 sequence is 13 residues long. Looked up from germline, CDR1 is LGHNA and CDR2 is YSLEER. The CDR3 DNA reads TGCGCCGGCAGCCAAAATATCGTTATCAGTCACACCTTC. Its protein product is CAGSQNIVISHTF.

The rearrangement uses TRBV9 and TRBJ2-3; D possibly corresponds to TRBD2 (7 bases). The V end was cut by 4 bases, the J end by 2 bases, with 17 bases between. The CDR3 has 16 residues. The germline V gene has CDR1 SGDLS and CDR2 YYNGEE. CDR3 residues: CASSKVGGGPTDTQYF. For the CDR3, the DNA is TGTGCCAGCAGCAAAGTGGGCGGGGGCCCCACAGATACGCAGTATTTT.

J is TRBJ1-6 and V is TRBV5-1; D not resolved. Trimming removed 4 bases from V and 0 bases from J, with 8 bases in between. Germline assignment: CDR1 SGHRS and CDR2 YFSETQ. This CDR3 has 15 amino acids. The CDR3: CASSPAASYNSPLHF. CDR3 coding DNA: TGCGCCAGCAGCCCCGCCGCCTCCTATAATTCACCCCTCCACTTT.

The chain combines TRBV20-1 with TRBJ2-2; D ambiguous. The CDR3 extends over 14 amino acids. Trimming stripped 1 base from V and 4 bases from J, with 10 bases between. Germline V gene lookup returns CDR1 DFQATT and CDR2 SNEGSKA (reference sequence). CDR3 DNA: TGCAGTGCTAGAGCCGCGAGCGCCACCGGGGAGCTGTTTTTT. It is translated as CSARAASATGELFF.

The chain recombines TRBV20-1 with TRBJ2-7, with D uncertain. This CDR3 has 13 residues. Germline-derived CDR1 and CDR2 are DFQATT and SNEGSKA (reference sequence). V lost 3 bases to trimming and J lost 5 bases, with 14 bases between them. The chain's CDR3 is CSASTRLYHEQYF. CDR3 in DNA: TGCAGTGCTAGTACGAGGTTGTACCACGAGCAGTACTTC.

The rearrangement links TRBV9 to TRBJ2-4; 7 bases agree with TRBD2. The J call is doubtful: the DNA matches TRBJ2-7 better. Germline V gives CDR1 SGDLS, CDR2 YYNGEE. The CDR3 has 16 residues. This chain's CDR3 is CASSAGGGTISYEQYF. For the CDR3, the DNA is TGTGCCAGCAGCGCCGGCGGGGGAACAATCTCCTACGAGCAGTACTTC.

For this clonotype: This clone may be a read error of a much larger clone one base away. This chain uses TRBV6-6 with TRBJ2-1; D unclear. The end of the DNA is better explained by TRBJ2-7, so the J call may be wrong. The germline V gene encodes CDR1 MNHNY and CDR2 SVGAGI (reference sequence). The CDR3 has 16 residues. The CDR3 region has the DNA TGTGCCAGCAGTGGTCAGGCAACGAGCTCCTACAATGAGCAGTACTTC. This sequence encodes CASSGQATSSYNEQYF.

V gene TRBV10-3 combines with J gene TRBJ2-7; no clear D gene. Germline CDR1 ENHRY, CDR2 SYGVKD. The ends were cut back, 10 bases at V and 1 base at J, with 5 bases in the middle. The CDR3 covers 10 residues. CDR3 protein: CATSSYEQYF. The CDR3 DNA is TGTGCCACCTCTTCCTACGAGCAGTACTTC.

This clonotype was seen a handful of times. The chain combines TRBV28 with TRBJ1-2; no firm D call. This CDR3 region has 13 residues. CDR1 is MDHEN and CDR2 is SYDVKM in the germline V gene. The ends were cut back, 7 bases at V and 2 bases at J, with 11 bases in the middle. CDR3 sequence reads: CASTPGSNYGYTF. CDR3 nucleotides: TGTGCCAGCACCCCAGGATCAAACTATGGCTACACCTTC.

This clonotype has a handful of counts. The chain couples TRBV20-1 to TRBJ2-7; 7 bases align to TRBD2. The germline V gene has CDR1 DFQATT and CDR2 SNEGSKA (reference sequence). CDR3 size: 17 residues. After removal of 0 bases from V and 0 bases from J, the junction contained 11 bases not matched to a gene. CDR3 in amino acids: CSARDLFSGTFSYEQYF. The CDR3 bases are TGCAGTGCTAGAGATCTGTTCAGCGGGACCTTCTCCTACGAGCAGTACTTC.

This clonotype was counted only a few times. The chain carries TRBV14 and TRBJ2-1; 15 nucleotides match TRBD2. Trimming took 10 bases from V and 4 from J; bases not matched to a gene: 5. Per germline, CDR1 SGHDN and CDR2 FVKESK. The CDR3 contains 15 residues. CDR3 sequence: CATRTSGRAYNEQFF. The CDR3 nucleotides are TGTGCCACCCGGACTAGCGGGAGGGCTTACAATGAGCAGTTCTTC.

This clonotype appeared a few times. This chain links TRBV3-1 with TRBJ2-7; D unclear. Per germline, CDR1 LGHDT and CDR2 YNNKEL (reference sequence). The V end lost 5 bases, the J end lost 6 bases, and 14 bases lay between the germline ends. This CDR3 contains 13 residues. CDR3 sequence: CASSYPKASEQYF. The CDR3 DNA reads TGTGCCAGCAGCTACCCCAAGGCTTCCGAGCAGTACTTC.

This clonotype was counted only a few times. The genes are TRBV7-9 and TRBJ2-1; 10 bases agree with TRBD2. Trimming at V came to 5 bases and at J to 5 bases, leaving 6 bases not matched to a gene. From germline, CDR1 is SEHNR and CDR2 FQNEAQ (reference sequence). The CDR3 has 15 amino acids. The CDR3 region is CASSLSGRGDNEQFF. The CDR3 DNA reads TGTGCCAGCAGCCTCAGCGGGAGGGGAGACAATGAGCAGTTCTTC.